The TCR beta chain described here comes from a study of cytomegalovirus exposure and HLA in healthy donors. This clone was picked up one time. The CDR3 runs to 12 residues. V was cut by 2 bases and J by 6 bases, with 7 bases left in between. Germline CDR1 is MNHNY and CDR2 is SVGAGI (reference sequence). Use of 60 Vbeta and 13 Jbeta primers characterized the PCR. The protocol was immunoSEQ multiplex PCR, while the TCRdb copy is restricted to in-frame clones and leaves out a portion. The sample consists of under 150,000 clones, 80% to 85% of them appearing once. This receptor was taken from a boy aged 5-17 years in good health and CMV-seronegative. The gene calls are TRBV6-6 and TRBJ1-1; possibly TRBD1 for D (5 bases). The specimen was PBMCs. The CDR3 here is CASSYRQPEAFF. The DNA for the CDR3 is TGTGCCAGCAGTTACCGACAGCCTGAAGCTTTCTTT.